This T cell receptor (beta chain) is drawn from a study of T cells after yellow fever vaccination. This clonotype was seen ten or more times. TCR cDNA, made by 5'RACE template switching, carried an added universal primer site and UMIs. From the 5' RACE reads, TCRdb called clonotypes with MiXCR, one entry per CDR3 protein. The sample has fewer than 500,000 distinct CDR3 sequences, 18% seen once. This CDR3 is 15 amino acids long. The V and J ends lost 0 bases and 4 bases respectively, with 13 bases between them. The germline V gene encodes CDR1 SQVTM and CDR2 ANQGSEA. The source of this sequence is a man aged 18 to 35 who received the YFV17D yellow fever vaccine. The V gene is TRBV29-1, the J gene TRBJ1-5, with D perhaps TRBD1 (5 bases). The sample was PBMCs, taken before the yellow fever booster vaccination. The DNA of the CDR3 is TGCAGCGTTGAAGACGGGAGGGGAGGGAATCAGCCCCAGCATTTT. Its protein is CSVEDGRGGNQPQHF.